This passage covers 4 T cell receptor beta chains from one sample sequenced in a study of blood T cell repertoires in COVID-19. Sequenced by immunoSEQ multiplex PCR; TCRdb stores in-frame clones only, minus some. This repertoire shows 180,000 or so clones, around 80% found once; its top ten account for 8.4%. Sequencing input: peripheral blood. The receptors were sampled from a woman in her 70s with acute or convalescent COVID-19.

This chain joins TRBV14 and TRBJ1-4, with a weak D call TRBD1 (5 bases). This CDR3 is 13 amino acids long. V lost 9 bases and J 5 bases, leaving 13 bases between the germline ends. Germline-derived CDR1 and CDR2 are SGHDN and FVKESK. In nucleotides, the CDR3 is TGTGCCAGTCGGGGGGATCTAAATGAAAAACTGTTTTTT. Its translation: CASRGDLNEKLFF.

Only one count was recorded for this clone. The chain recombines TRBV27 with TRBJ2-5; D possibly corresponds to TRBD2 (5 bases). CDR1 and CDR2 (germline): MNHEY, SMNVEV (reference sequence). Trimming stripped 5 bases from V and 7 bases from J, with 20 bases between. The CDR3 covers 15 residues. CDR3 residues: CASSGPRAPGGTQYF. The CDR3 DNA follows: TGTGCCAGCAGTGGCCCCCGGGCCCCCGGAGGGACCCAGTACTTC.

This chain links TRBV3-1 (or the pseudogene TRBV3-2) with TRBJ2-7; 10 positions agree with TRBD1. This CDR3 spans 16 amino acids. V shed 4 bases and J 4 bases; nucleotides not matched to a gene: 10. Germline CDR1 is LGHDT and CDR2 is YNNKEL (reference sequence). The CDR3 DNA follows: TGTGCCAGCAGCCCCCGGGACAGGGGAGGGGCGTACGAGCAGTACTTC. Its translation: CASSPRDRGGAYEQYF.

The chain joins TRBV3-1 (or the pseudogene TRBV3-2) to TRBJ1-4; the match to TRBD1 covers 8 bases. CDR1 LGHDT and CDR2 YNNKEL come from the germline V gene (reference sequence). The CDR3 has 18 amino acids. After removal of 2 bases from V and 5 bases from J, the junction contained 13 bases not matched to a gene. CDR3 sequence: CASSQLRDRRGSNEKLFF. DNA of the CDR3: TGTGCCAGCAGCCAACTCCGGGACAGGCGAGGTTCCAATGAAAAACTGTTTTTT.